This entry lists 22 T cell receptor beta chains sequenced from one sample in a study of HIV-infected children after antiretroviral therapy interruption. The TCR library was built from RNA with a 3' RACE protocol and unique molecular identifiers. TCRdb processed the 3' RACE reads anew with MiXCR; each CDR3 protein has one entry. The table lists 35,000 to 50,000 distinct CDR3 sequences, approximately 6.1% of them singletons. Documented treatment: PENTA 11 planned treatment interruption arm or continuous ART arm. The input for sequencing was CD45RA+ CD4+ T cells from PBMCs, pooled from several time points, taken from a donor given antiretroviral therapy, either interrupted or continuous. The subset is: naive CD4+ CD45RA+ CD45RO- T cells. These receptors were taken from a pool of human donors with HIV.

This clonotype showed up many times. CDR3 coding DNA: TGCAGTGCTAGAGGCTACAGGGAGGAGACCCAGTACTTC. Its translation is CSARGYREETQYF. The chain couples TRBV20-1 to TRBJ2-5, with D maybe TRBD1 (6 bases). V was shortened by 1 base and J by 5 bases, with 11 bases between the two germline ends. The CDR3 has 13 residues. Germline V gene data show CDR1 as DFQATT and CDR2 as SNEGSKA (reference sequence).

V usage is TRBV2 and J usage is TRBJ2-3; the match to TRBD2 covers 7 bases. CDR1 and CDR2 from the germline V gene are SNHLY and FYNNEI. V dropped 5 bases and J dropped 0; count of bases not matched to a gene: 2. CDR3 length: 14 amino acids. The CDR3 bases are TGTGCCAGCAGTTGGCGGGGGAGCACAGATACGCAGTATTTT. As protein: CASSWRGSTDTQYF. The full variable domain, rest sourced from reference TRBV2 and TRBJ2-3, is EPEVTQTPSHQVTQMGQEVILRCVPISNHLYFYWYRQILGQKVEFLVSFYNNEISEKSEIFDDQFSVERPDGSNFTLKIRSTKLEDSAMYFCASSWRGSTDTQYFGPGTRLTVL.

The sample holds many counts of this clonotype. The rearrangement links TRBV28 to TRBJ1-2; D gene ambiguous. The CDR3 extends over 15 amino acids. Trimming removed 5 bases at V and 2 bases at J, with 15 bases between. CDR1 is MDHEN, CDR2 SYDVKM, per germline. In DNA, the CDR3 is TGTGCCAGCAGTCCCCCCGGCGCGGGGAACTATGGCTACACCTTC. The encoded protein is CASSPPGAGNYGYTF.

The chain is built from TRBV5-1 and TRBJ1-2; D unresolved. The germline CDR1 and CDR2 sequences are SGHRS and YFSETQ. V was cut by 4 bases and J by 5 bases, with 21 bases left in between. The CDR3 spans 16 residues. CDR3 bases: TGCGCCAGCAGCGGAAGACAAGGTGCCCTCTTTTATGGCTACACCTTC. It specifies CASSGRQGALFYGYTF.

The rearrangement joins TRBV3-1 to TRBJ2-7; 11 nucleotides agree with TRBD1. The CDR3 covers 15 residues. Unmatched junction bases numbered 5, after V lost 4 bases and J lost 3 bases. CDR1 is LGHDT and CDR2 is YNNKEL in the germline V gene (reference sequence). The chain's CDR3 is CASSRGDRGIYEQYF. The CDR3 region has the DNA TGTGCCAGCAGCCGGGGGGACAGGGGGATCTACGAGCAGTACTTC.

This clonotype was counted at least ten times. J is TRBJ2-2 and V is TRBV12-3 or TRBV12-4, with D possibly matching TRBD1 (5 bases). The CDR3 sequence is 14 residues long. Trimming removed 6 bases from V and 7 bases from J, with 15 bases in between. CDR3 amino acids: CASRATGRHGELFF. In DNA, the CDR3 is TGTGCCAGCAGGGCAACAGGTCGCCACGGGGAGCTGTTTTTT.

In this sample, this clonotype turned up many times. The junction does not match germline at one end; this may be a read error. V is TRBV12-3 or TRBV12-4 and J is TRBJ2-3, with D perhaps TRBD2 (5 bases). The CDR3 has 14 residues. CDR3 DNA sequence: TGTGCAAGCAGCTTAGACACTAGTGCAGAAACGCTGTATTTT. Protein product: CASSLDTSAETLYF.

At least ten counts were recorded for this clonotype. J is TRBJ2-3 and V is TRBV25-1, with 10 positions matching TRBD2. V gave up 10 bases and J gave up 4 bases; unmatched junction bases: 11. This CDR3 spans 15 amino acids. Germline assignment: CDR1 MGHDK and CDR2 SYGVNS. The CDR3 region is CATSRGLARADTQYF. The CDR3 region has the DNA TGTGCCACCTCCCGGGGACTAGCGAGAGCAGATACGCAGTATTTT. Drawing the rest from reference TRBV25-1 and TRBJ2-3, the complete variable domain is EADIYQTPRYLVIGTGKKITLECSQTMGHDKMYWYQQDPGMELHLIHYSYGVNSTEKGDLSSESTVSRIRTEHFPLTLESARPSHTSQYLCATSRGLARADTQYFGPGTRLTVL.

This clonotype turned up a few times. The chain is built from TRBV6-1 and TRBJ2-5; 13 nucleotides match TRBD2. V shed 5 bases, J shed 5 bases, and the junction held 20 bases outside the gene matches. Germline V lookup: CDR1 MNHNS, CDR2 SASEGT. This CDR3 contains 20 residues. CDR3 protein: CASSYTPGQLTSGRGETQYF. The DNA of the CDR3 is TGTGCCAGCAGTTATACCCCGGGACAGCTTACTAGCGGGAGGGGGGAGACCCAGTACTTC.

This clonotype showed up just a few times. The junction does not match germline at one end; this may be a read error. The J gene is TRBJ2-3, the V gene TRBV29-1, with D maybe TRBD2 (6 bases). This CDR3 is 10 amino acids long. CDR1 is SQVTM and CDR2 is ANQGSEA in the germline V gene. CDR3 amino acids: CSVATSGLYW. CDR3 nucleotide sequence: TGCAGCGTTGCTACGTCGGGACTGTATTGG.

This clonotype has ten or more counts. J is TRBJ2-2 and V is TRBV28; D not resolved. V was trimmed by 7 bases and J by 0 bases, leaving 12 bases between them. Germline V gene lookup returns CDR1 MDHEN and CDR2 SYDVKM. This CDR3 is 15 amino acids long. In DNA form, the CDR3 reads TGTGCCAGCACCTTGGGAACAGCGAACACCGGGGAGCTGTTTTTT. Amino acid sequence: CASTLGTANTGELFF.

V and J are TRBV19 and TRBJ2-7; possibly TRBD1 for D (6 bases). The CDR3 runs 13 residues. Trimming shortened V by 6 bases and J by 5 bases, and 14 bases separated the two germline ends. Germline CDR1 and CDR2: LNHDA and SQIVND (reference sequence). The CDR3 loop is CASRGAGGHEQYF. Written as DNA, the CDR3 is TGTGCCAGTAGGGGGGCTGGGGGACACGAGCAGTACTTC.

Within the sample, this clonotype is medium-sized (0.01 to 0.1%). The rearrangement joins TRBV30 to TRBJ1-3, with a weak D call TRBD1 (5 bases). The CDR3 runs 13 residues. Deletions cut 1 base from V and 16 bases from J, with 20 bases between. Germline V CDR1 and CDR2: GTSNPN, SVGIG (reference sequence). The DNA of the CDR3 is TGTGCCTGGAGTGGAGGGACTGGAAATACGCTCTATTTT. This translates into CAWSGGTGNTLYF.

This clonotype was observed a few times. The chain combines TRBV24-1 with TRBJ2-1, with 7 bases fitting TRBD2. The germline V gene has CDR1 KGHDR and CDR2 SFDVKD. This CDR3 has 16 amino acids. The trim removed 2 bases at V and 0 bases at J, leaving 3 bases unmatched. CDR3: CATSDSSGASYNEQFF. In DNA, the CDR3 is TGTGCCACCAGTGATTCGAGCGGGGCCTCCTACAATGAGCAGTTCTTC.

The sample holds many counts of this clonotype. The CDR3 DNA sequence: TGCAGCGTCGTAGGACGGCTAGCGGACTACAATGAGCAGTTCTTC. Amino acid sequence: CSVVGRLADYNEQFF. V usage is TRBV29-1 and J usage is TRBJ2-1, with 7 bases matching TRBD2. With V trimmed by 6 bases and J by 3 bases, 11 bases remained unmatched. This CDR3 is 15 amino acids long. Germline V lookup: CDR1 SQVTM, CDR2 ANQGSEA.

In this sample, this clonotype turned up many times. The chain links TRBV4-3 to TRBJ1-2; the D is unclear. Trimming pared 4 bases from V and 0 bases from J, leaving 12 bases between. Germline V gene sequence: CDR1 LGHNA, CDR2 YSLEER. This CDR3 is 15 amino acids long. CDR3 nucleotide sequence: TGCGCCAGCAGCCCCAATGGTGGGGCTAACTATGGCTACACCTTC. Translated: CASSPNGGANYGYTF.

This clonotype has at least ten counts. V gene TRBV10-2 combines with J gene TRBJ1-1, with a tentative D call TRBD1 (6 bases). CDR3 length: 14 residues. The V and J ends lost 6 bases and 1 base respectively, with 12 bases between them. The germline gives CDR1 WSHSY, CDR2 SAAADI. The CDR3 nucleotides read TGCGCCAGCAGAGAGGGACACTGGAACACTGAAGCTTTCTTT. Its protein is CASREGHWNTEAFF.

This clonotype was seen many times. The chain joins TRBV12-3 or TRBV12-4 to TRBJ1-1; TRBD1 matches at 7 bases. The CDR3 is made up of 15 amino acids. The junction had 5 bases not matched to a gene; V was cut back by 3 bases and J by 1 base. CDR3 coding DNA: TGTGCCAGCAGTTTTAGCTCAGGGGGGAACACTGAAGCTTTCTTT. Encoded protein: CASSFSSGGNTEAFF.

The table lists this clonotype with many counts. V is TRBV12-2 and J is TRBJ2-7; the DNA was not compared with TRBD1, the D call given in the table. TRBV12-2 is a pseudogene locus. This CDR3 comprises 15 residues. The CDR3 sequence is CASRFCPRPSYEQYF. DNA of the CDR3: TGTGCAAGTCGCTTTTGCCCGCGACCCTCCTACGAGCAGTACTTC.

This clonotype was observed a few times. The chain joins TRBV7-2 to TRBJ2-7; the D gene is possibly TRBD1 (6 bases). CDR3 length: 12 residues. Germline assignment: CDR1 SGHTA and CDR2 FQGNSA. The CDR3 sequence is CASSLDDWGLHV. CDR3 bases: TGTGCCAGCAGCTTAGATGATTGGGGGCTACATGTC.

This clonotype was counted many times. The chain couples TRBV23-1 to TRBJ2-3; 15 nucleotides align to TRBD2. TRBV23-1 is noted as an ORF with a role that remains uncertain. The CDR3 has 20 residues. Trimming removed 0 bases from V and 4 bases from J; junction bases left unmatched: 11. Here the CDR3 reads CASSQSTGLGLAGGPDTQYF. The CDR3 DNA follows: TGCGCCAGCAGTCAATCGACAGGCCTGGGACTAGCGGGAGGACCAGATACGCAGTATTTT.

This chain connects TRBV6-2 or TRBV6-3 to TRBJ2-5, with 8 bases aligning to TRBD1. CDR3 length: 14 residues. V lost 0 bases to trimming and J lost 5 bases; unmatched junction nucleotides: 2. The V gene's germline CDR1 is MNHEY and CDR2 SVGEGT. The CDR3 loop reads CASSYSTGVETQYF. CDR3 nucleotides: TGTGCCAGCAGTTACTCGACAGGGGTCGAGACCCAGTACTTC.